The 11 T cell receptor beta chains below come from one sample, sequenced in a study. The sorted Tregs were CD4+CD25+CD127-/low cells. In TCRdb, the 5' RACE reads were re-called with MiXCR into one record per CDR3 protein. The repertoire holds more than 7,500 distinct CDR3 sequences, with 30% to 40% as singletons. Sequenced sample: Tregs sorted from blood. The receptors shown here come from a female donor with breast cancer.

This chain uses TRBV4-2 with TRBJ2-7, with TRBD1 matching over 9 bases. Trimming at V came to 4 bases and at J to 6 bases, leaving 13 bases not matched to a gene. Germline V CDR1 and CDR2: LGHNA, YNFKEQ. The CDR3 sequence is 16 residues long. DNA for the CDR3: TGTGCCAGCAGCCCCAGAGGCGGGACAGGGCTACGCGAGCAGTACTTC. Translating it yields CASSPRGGTGLREQYF.

Judged by abundance, this clonotype is medium-sized (0.01 to 0.1%). The rearrangement uses TRBV20-1 and TRBJ2-2; 10 nucleotides line up with TRBD2. V trimming: 3 bases; J trimming: 7 bases; junction bases outside the gene matches: 5. This CDR3 has 14 amino acids. Germline loops: CDR1 DFQATT, CDR2 SNEGSKA (reference sequence). CDR3 protein: CSASLAGEVGELFF. CDR3 DNA: TGCAGTGCTAGCCTAGCGGGAGAGGTCGGGGAGCTGTTTTTT.

The J gene is TRBJ1-2, the V gene TRBV29-1, with D unresolved. CDR1 and CDR2 from the germline V gene are SQVTM and ANQGSEA. The CDR3 runs 16 residues. V lost 2 bases, J lost 4 bases, and 20 bases lay in between. DNA of the CDR3: TGCAGCGTTGAACGGCGAAGGGTAGGCATGTTCTATGGCTACACCTTC. This sequence encodes CSVERRRVGMFYGYTF.

The sample holds a few counts of this clonotype. The chain has TRBV20-1 and TRBJ1-6; the match to TRBD1 covers 9 bases. The CDR3 runs 16 residues. In germline, CDR1 is DFQATT, CDR2 SNEGSKA (reference sequence). Unmatched junction bases numbered 10, after V lost 2 bases and J lost 8 bases. Here the CDR3 DNA reads TGCAGTGCTAGATTCCGGGACAGGGTTCTTGATTCACCCCTCCACTTT. Residues: CSARFRDRVLDSPLHF.

By sample share, this clonotype is medium-sized. The rearrangement uses TRBV4-3 and TRBJ1-6; TRBD1 matches at 10 bases. V shed 0 bases, J shed 7 bases, and the junction held 3 bases outside the gene matches. The CDR3 spans 16 residues. Germline lookup yields CDR1 LGHNA and CDR2 YSLEER. CDR3 sequence: CASSQDWGQGNSPLHF. The CDR3 DNA follows: TGCGCCAGCAGCCAAGATTGGGGACAGGGGAATTCACCCCTCCACTTT.

The chain couples TRBV5-6 to TRBJ1-5; D gene uncertain. This CDR3 region has 15 residues. Deletions cut 4 bases from V and 0 bases from J, with 11 bases between. Per germline, CDR1 SGHDT and CDR2 YYEEEE. The CDR3 protein is CASSNRRFSNQPQHF. The CDR3 nucleotides are TGTGCCAGCAGCAATAGACGGTTTAGCAATCAGCCCCAGCATTTT.

On this clonotype: A much bigger clone sits one base away, suggesting this may be a read error. V gene TRBV6-8 combines with J gene TRBJ2-1; D is possibly TRBD1 (6 bases). Trimming took 2 bases from V and 9 from J, leaving 17 bases between them. The CDR3 totals 15 residues. In germline, CDR1 is MNHGY, CDR2 SAAAGT. CDR3 DNA sequence: TGTGCCAGCAGTTACCCGAGCGAGAGAGGGGGTGAGCAGTTCTTC. Translated: CASSYPSERGGEQFF.

This clonotype is medium-sized (0.01 to 0.1%) by share. The CDR3, as DNA: TGTGCCAGCAGCTTACAGGGGGTGGATGGCTACACCTTC. It translates to CASSLQGVDGYTF. The V call is TRBV6-1, the J call TRBJ1-2; 8 positions agree with TRBD1. V was pared by 6 bases and J by 6 bases, with 6 bases of the junction left unmatched. CDR1 MNHNS and CDR2 SASEGT come from the germline V gene. This CDR3 contains 13 residues.

The chain is built from TRBV6-2 or TRBV6-3 and TRBJ2-5; D might be TRBD2 (5 bases). The germline CDR1 and CDR2 sequences are MNHEY and SVGEGT. Trimming took 3 bases from V and 4 from J, leaving 15 bases between them. The CDR3 runs to 15 residues. CDR3 amino acids: CASSYNLGEAETQYF. The DNA for the CDR3 is TGTGCCAGCAGTTATAATCTGGGAGAGGCAGAGACCCAGTACTTC.

The sample holds a few counts of this clonotype. This sequence joins TRBV20-1 and TRBJ2-2, with unresolved D. CDR1 is DFQATT, CDR2 SNEGSKA, per germline (reference sequence). This CDR3 is 15 amino acids long. V was trimmed by 0 bases and J by 4 bases, leaving 12 bases between them. CDR3 sequence (DNA): TGCAGTGCTAGAGATGGCCGACACAGCACCGGGGAGCTGTTTTTT. Translated: CSARDGRHSTGELFF.

This clonotype is medium-sized in the sample. The rearrangement links TRBV20-1 to TRBJ2-3; no firm D call. This CDR3 region has 13 residues. The V end was cut by 4 bases, the J end by 0 bases, with 8 bases between. CDR1 is DFQATT and CDR2 is SNEGSKA in the germline V gene (reference sequence). CDR3 DNA: TGCAGTGCTACTGGACCTAGCACAGATACGCAGTATTTT. It encodes CSATGPSTDTQYF.